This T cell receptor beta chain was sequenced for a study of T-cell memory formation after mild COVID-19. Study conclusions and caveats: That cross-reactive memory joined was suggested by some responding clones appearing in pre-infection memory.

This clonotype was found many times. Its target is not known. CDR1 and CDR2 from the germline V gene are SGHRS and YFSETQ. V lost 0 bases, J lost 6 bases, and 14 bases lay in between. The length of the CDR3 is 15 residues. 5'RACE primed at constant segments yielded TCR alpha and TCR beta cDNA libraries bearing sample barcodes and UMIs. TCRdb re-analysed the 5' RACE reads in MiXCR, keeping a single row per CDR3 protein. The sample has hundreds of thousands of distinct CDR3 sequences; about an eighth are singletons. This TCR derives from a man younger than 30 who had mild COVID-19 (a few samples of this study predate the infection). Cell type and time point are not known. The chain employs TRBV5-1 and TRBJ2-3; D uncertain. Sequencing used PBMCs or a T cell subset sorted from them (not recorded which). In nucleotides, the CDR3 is TGCGCCAGCAGCTTGGAGTGGCCCCCCTCGGATACGCAGTATTTT. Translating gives CASSLEWPPSDTQYF.